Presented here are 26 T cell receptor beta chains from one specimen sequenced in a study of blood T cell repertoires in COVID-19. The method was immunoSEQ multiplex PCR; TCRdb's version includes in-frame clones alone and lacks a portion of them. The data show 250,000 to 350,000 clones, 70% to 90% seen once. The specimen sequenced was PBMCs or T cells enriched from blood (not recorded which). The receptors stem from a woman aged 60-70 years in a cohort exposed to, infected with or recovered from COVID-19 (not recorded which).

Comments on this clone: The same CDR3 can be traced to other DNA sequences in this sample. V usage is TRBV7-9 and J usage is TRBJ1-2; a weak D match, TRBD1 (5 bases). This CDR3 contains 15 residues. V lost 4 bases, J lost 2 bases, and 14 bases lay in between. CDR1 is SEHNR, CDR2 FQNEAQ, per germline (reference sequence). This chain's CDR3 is CASSSGGAANYGYTF. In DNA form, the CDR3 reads TGTGCCAGCAGCTCCGGTGGGGCGGCGAACTATGGCTACACCTTC.

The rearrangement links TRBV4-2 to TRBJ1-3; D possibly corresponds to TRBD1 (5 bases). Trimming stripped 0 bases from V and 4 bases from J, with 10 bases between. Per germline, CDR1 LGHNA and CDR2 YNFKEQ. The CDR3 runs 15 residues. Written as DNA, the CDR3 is TGTGCCAGCAGCCAAGAGGGCAGGGAAGGAAACACCATATATTTT. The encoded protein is CASSQEGREGNTIYF.

CDR3 nucleotides: TGCGCCAGCAGCCAAGAACAGGGGACAGATACGCAGTATTTT. This sequence encodes CASSQEQGTDTQYF. J is TRBJ2-3 and V is TRBV4-3; TRBD1 matches at 7 bases. This CDR3 contains 14 residues. The V gene's germline CDR1 is LGHNA and CDR2 YSLEER. The V gene end was trimmed by 0 bases and the J gene end by 3 bases; junction bases not matched to a gene: 0.

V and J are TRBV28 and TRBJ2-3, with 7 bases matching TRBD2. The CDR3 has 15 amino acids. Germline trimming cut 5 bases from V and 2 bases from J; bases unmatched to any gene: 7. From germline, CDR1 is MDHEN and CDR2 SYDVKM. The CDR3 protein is CASSNSGRHTDTQYF. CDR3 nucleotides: TGTGCCAGCAGTAATAGCGGGCGCCACACAGATACGCAGTATTTT.

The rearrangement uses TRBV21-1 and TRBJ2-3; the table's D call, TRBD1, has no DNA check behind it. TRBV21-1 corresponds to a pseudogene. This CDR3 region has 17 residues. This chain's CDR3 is CASSKQLARGFGDTQYF. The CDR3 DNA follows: TGTGCCAGCAGCAAACAGTTGGCCAGGGGTTTTGGAGATACGCAGTATTTT.

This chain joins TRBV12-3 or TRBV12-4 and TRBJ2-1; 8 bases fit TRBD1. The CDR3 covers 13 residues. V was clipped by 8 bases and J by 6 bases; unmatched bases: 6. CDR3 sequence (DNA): TGTGCCAGCGACAGGGGTGATCCCAATGAGCAGTTCTTC. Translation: CASDRGDPNEQFF.

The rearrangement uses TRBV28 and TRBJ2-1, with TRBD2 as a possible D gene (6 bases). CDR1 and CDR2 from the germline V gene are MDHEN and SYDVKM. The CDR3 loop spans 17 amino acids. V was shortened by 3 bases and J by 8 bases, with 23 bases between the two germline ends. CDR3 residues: CASSFRGLKPRPDEQFF. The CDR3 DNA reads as TGTGCCAGCAGTTTTAGGGGACTTAAACCCCGGCCCGATGAGCAGTTCTTC.

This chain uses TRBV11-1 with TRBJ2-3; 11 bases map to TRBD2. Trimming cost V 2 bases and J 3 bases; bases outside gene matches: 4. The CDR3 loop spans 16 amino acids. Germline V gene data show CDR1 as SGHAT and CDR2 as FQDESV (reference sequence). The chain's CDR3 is CASSLRTSGRTDTQYF. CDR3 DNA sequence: TGTGCCAGCAGCTTAAGGACTAGCGGGCGGACAGATACGCAGTATTTT.

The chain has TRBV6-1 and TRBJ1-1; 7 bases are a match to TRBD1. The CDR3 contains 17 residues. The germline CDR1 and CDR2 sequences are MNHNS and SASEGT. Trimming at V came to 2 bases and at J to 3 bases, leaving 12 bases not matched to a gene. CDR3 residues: CASSEPGQEGWYTEAFF. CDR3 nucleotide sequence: TGTGCCAGCAGTGAACCAGGACAGGAGGGTTGGTACACTGAAGCTTTCTTT.

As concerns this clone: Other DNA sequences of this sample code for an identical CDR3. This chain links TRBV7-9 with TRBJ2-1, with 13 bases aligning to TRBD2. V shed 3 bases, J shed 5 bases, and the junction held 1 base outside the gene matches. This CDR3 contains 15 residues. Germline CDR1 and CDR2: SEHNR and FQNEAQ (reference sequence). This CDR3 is CASSFGTSGNNEQFF. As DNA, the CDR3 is TGTGCCAGCAGCTTCGGGACTAGCGGGAACAATGAGCAGTTCTTC.

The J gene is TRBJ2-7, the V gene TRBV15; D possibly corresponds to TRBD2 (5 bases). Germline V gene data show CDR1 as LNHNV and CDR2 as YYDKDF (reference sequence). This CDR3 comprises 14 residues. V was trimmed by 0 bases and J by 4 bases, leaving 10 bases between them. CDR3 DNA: TGTGCCACCAGCAGAGATAGAGGGATTTACGAGCAGTACTTC. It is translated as CATSRDRGIYEQYF.

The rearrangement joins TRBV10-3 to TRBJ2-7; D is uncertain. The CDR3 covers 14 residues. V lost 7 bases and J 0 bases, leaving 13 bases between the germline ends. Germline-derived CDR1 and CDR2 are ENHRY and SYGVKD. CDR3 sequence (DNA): TGTGCCATCAAGGCCAGGTACCTCTCCTACGAGCAGTACTTC. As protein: CAIKARYLSYEQYF.

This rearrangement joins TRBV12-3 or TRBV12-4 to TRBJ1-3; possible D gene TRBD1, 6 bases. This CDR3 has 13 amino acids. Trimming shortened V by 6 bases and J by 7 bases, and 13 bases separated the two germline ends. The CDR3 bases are TGTGCCAGCAGCCTCCCAACAGGGAACACCATATATTTT. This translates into CASSLPTGNTIYF.

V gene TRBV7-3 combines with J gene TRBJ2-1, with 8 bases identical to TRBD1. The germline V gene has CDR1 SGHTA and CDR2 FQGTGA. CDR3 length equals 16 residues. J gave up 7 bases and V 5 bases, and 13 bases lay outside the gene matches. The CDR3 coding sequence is TGTGCCAGCAGCCCGAGATCCGGACAGGGTTTAAATGAGCAGTTCTTC. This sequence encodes CASSPRSGQGLNEQFF. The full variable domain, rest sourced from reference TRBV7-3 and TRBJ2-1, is GAGVSQTPSNKVTEKGKYVELRCDPISGHTALYWYRQSLGQGPEFLIYFQGTGAADDSGLPNDRFFAVRPEGSVSTLKIQRTERGDSAVYLCASSPRSGQGLNEQFFGPGTRLTVL.

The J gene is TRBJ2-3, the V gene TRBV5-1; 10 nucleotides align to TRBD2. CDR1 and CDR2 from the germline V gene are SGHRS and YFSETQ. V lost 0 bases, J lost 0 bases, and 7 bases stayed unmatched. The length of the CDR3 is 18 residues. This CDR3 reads CASSLGLAGATSTDTQYF. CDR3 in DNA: TGCGCCAGCAGCTTGGGCCTAGCGGGAGCGACTAGCACAGATACGCAGTATTTT.

The CDR3 bases are TGTGCCAGTAGTAGCAGACAGACCCCTGGCTACACCTTC. The encoded protein is CASSSRQTPGYTF. The chain carries TRBV19 and TRBJ1-2, with a tentative D call TRBD1 (5 bases). The V end was cut by 4 bases, the J end by 7 bases, with 13 bases between. This CDR3 is built from 13 residues. The germline V gene has CDR1 LNHDA and CDR2 SQIVND (reference sequence).

The CDR3 nucleotides are TGTGCCAGCAGCTTAGAGGCTAGCGGGAGAGGTACCTACGAGCAGTACTTC. Translating it yields CASSLEASGRGTYEQYF. This rearrangement joins TRBV7-2 to TRBJ2-7; TRBD2 matches at 10 bases. The germline CDR1 and CDR2 sequences are SGHTA and FQGNSA. This CDR3 comprises 17 residues. The trim removed 1 base at V and 2 bases at J, leaving 8 bases unmatched.

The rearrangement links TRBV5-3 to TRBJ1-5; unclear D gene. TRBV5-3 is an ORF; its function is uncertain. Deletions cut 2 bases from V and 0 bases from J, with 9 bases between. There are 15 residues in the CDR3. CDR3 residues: CARSFRQYSNQPQHF. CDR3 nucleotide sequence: TGTGCCAGAAGCTTCAGGCAGTATAGCAATCAGCCCCAGCATTTT.

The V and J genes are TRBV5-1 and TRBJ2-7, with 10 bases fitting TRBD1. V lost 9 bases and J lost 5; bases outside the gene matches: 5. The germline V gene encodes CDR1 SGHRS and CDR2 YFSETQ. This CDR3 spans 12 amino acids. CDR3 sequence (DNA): TGCGCCACTACGGGACAGGGGAACGAGCAGTACTTC. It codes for CATTGQGNEQYF.

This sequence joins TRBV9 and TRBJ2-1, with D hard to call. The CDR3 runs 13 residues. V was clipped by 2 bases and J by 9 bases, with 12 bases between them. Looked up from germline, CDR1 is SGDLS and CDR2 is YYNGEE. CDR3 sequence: CASSVLSYGEQFF. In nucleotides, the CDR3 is TGTGCCAGCAGCGTTCTGTCTTACGGTGAGCAGTTCTTC.

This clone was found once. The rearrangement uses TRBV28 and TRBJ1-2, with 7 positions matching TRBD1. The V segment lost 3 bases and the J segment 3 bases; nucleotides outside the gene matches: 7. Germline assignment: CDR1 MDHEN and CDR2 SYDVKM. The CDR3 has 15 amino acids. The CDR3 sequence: CASSFKMGQHYGYTF. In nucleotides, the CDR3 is TGTGCCAGCAGTTTTAAAATGGGACAGCACTATGGCTACACCTTC.

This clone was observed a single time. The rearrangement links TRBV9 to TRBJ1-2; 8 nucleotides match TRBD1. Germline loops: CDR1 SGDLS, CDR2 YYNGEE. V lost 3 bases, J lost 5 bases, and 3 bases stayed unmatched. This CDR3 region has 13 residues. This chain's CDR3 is CASSAQGVYGYTF. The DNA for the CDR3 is TGTGCCAGCAGCGCACAGGGGGTGTATGGCTACACCTTC.

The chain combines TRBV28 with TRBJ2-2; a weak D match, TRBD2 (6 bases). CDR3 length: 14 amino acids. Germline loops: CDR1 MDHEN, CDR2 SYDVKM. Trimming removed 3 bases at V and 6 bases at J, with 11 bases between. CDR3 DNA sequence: TGTGCCAGCAGTTTCCCACTAGCCCCCGGGGAGCTGTTTTTT. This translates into CASSFPLAPGELFF.

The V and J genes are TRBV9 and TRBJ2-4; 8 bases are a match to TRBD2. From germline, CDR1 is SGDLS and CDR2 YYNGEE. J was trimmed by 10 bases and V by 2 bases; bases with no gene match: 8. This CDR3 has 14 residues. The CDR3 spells CASSVGTSGTIQYF. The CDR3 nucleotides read TGTGCCAGCAGCGTGGGAACTAGCGGTACTATTCAGTACTTC.

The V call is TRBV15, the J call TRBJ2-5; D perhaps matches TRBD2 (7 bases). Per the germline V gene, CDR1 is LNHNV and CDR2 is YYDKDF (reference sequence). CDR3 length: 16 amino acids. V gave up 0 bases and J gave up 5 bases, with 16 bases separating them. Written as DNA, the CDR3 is TGTGCCACCAGCAGAGACGGGGGAGGGGGGTTGGAGACCCAGTACTTC. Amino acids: CATSRDGGGGLETQYF.

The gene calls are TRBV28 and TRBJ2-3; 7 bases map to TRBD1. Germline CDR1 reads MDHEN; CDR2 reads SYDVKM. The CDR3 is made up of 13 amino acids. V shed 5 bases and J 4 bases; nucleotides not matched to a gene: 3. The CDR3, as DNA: TGTGCCAGCAGTCTCGGGACAGCAGATACGCAGTATTTT. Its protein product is CASSLGTADTQYF.